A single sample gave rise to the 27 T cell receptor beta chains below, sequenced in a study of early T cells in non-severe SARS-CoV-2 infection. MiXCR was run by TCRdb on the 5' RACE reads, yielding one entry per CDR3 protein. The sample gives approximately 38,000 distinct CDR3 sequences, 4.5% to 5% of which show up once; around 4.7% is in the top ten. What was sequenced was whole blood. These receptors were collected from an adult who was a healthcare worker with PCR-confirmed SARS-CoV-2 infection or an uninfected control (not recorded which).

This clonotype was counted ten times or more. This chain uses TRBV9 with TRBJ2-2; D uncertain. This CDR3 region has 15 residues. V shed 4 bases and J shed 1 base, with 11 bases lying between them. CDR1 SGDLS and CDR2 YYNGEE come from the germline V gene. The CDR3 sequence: CASSPRTGNTGELFF. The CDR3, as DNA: TGTGCCAGCAGCCCCCGGACGGGGAACACCGGGGAGCTGTTTTTT.

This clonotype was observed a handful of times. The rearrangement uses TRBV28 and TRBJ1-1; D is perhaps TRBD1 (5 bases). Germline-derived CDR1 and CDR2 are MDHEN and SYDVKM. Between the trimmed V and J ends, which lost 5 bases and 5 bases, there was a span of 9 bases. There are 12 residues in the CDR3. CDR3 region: CASSTRGTEAFF. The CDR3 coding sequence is TGTGCCAGCAGTACTAGGGGTACTGAAGCTTTCTTT.

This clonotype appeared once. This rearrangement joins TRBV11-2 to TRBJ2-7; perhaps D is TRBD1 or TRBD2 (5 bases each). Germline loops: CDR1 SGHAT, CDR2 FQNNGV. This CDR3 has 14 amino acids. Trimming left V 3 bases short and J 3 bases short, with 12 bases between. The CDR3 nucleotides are TGTGCCAGCAGCTTCGGGGCGGGCCACTACGAGCAGTACTTC. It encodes CASSFGAGHYEQYF.

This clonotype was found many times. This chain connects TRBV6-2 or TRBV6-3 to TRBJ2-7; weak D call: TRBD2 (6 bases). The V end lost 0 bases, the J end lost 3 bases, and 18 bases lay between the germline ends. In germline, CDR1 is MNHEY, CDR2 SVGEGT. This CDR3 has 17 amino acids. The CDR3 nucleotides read TGTGCCAGCAGTTACTCCCCTCCTGGAGGGATCTTCTACGAGCAGTACTTC. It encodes CASSYSPPGGIFYEQYF.

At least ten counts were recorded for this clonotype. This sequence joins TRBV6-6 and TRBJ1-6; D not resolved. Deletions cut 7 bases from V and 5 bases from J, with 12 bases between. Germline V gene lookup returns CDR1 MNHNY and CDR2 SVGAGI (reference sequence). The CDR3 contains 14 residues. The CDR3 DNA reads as TGTGCCAGCACCCCGGGCCCGGATAATTCACCCCTCCACTTT. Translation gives CASTPGPDNSPLHF.

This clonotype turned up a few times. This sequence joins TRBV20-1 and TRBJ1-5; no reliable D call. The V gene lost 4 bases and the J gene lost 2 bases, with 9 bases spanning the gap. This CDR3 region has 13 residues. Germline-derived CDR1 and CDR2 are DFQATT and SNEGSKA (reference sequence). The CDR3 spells CSAIRQGNQPQHF. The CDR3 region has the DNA TGCAGTGCTATTCGGCAGGGCAATCAGCCCCAGCATTTT.

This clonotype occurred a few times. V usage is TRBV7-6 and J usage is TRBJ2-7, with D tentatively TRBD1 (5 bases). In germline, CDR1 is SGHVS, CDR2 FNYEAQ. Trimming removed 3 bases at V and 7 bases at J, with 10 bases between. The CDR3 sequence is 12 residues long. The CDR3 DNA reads TGTGCCAGCAGCTTCCAGGGCGAGGAGCAGTACTTC. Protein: CASSFQGEEQYF.

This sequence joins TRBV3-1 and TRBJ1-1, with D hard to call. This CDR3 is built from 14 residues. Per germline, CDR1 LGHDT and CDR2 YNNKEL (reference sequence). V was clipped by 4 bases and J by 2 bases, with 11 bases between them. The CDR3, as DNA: TGTGCCAGCAGCCCCCCCGTACACAACACTGAAGCTTTCTTT. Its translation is CASSPPVHNTEAFF.

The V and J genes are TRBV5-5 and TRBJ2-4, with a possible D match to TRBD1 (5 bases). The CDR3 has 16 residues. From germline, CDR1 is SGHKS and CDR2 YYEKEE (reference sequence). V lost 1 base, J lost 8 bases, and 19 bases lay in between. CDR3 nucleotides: TGTGCCAGCAGCTTGTGGCGGACATTACAATCTGACATTCAGTACTTC. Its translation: CASSLWRTLQSDIQYF.

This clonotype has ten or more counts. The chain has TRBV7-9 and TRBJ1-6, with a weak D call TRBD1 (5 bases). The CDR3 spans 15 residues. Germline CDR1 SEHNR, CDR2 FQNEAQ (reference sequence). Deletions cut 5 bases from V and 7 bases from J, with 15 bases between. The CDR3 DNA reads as TGTGCCAGCAGCCGTGGGGACGGACCAAATTCACCCCTCCACTTT. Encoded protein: CASSRGDGPNSPLHF.

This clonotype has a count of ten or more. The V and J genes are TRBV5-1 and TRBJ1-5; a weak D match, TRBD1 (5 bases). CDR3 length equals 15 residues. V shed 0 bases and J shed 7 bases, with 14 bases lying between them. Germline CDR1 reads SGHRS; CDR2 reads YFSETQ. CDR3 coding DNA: TGCGCCAGCAGCTTGGAGGCAGGGAAGGGCCAGCCCCAGCATTTT. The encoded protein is CASSLEAGKGQPQHF.

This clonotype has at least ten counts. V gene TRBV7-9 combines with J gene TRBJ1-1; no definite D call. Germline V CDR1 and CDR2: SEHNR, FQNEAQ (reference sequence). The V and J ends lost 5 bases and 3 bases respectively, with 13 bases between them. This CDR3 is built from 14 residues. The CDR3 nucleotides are TGTGCCAGCAGCCCTAGACCGGGTTACACTGAAGCTTTCTTT. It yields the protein CASSPRPGYTEAFF.

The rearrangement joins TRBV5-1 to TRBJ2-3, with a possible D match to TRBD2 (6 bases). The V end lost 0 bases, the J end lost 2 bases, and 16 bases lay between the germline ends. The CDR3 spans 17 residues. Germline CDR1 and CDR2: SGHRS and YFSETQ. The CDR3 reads CASSLASSGQNTDTQYF. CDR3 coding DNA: TGCGCCAGCAGCTTGGCCAGTAGCGGCCAGAACACAGATACGCAGTATTTT.

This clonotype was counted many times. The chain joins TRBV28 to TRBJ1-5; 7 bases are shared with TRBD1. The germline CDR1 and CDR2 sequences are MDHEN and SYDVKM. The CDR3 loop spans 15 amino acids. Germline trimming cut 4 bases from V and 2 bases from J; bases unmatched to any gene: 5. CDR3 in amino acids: CASSSAGTGNQPQHF. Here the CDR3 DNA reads TGTGCCAGCAGTTCTGCCGGGACAGGCAATCAGCCCCAGCATTTT.

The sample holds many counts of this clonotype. The CDR3 sequence: CASSVNPGHSYEQYF. The CDR3 bases are TGTGCCAGCAGCGTAAACCCGGGACACTCCTACGAGCAGTACTTC. The chain links TRBV9 to TRBJ2-7, with D perhaps matching TRBD1 (6 bases). From germline, CDR1 is SGDLS and CDR2 YYNGEE. This CDR3 comprises 15 residues. V shed 1 base and J shed 0 bases, with 11 bases lying between them.

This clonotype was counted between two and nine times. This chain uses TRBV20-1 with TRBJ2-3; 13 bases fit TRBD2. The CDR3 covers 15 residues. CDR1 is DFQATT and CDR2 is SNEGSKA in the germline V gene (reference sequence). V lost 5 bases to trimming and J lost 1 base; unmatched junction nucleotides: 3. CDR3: CSAGTSGTGTDTQYF. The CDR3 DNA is TGCAGTGCTGGGACTAGCGGGACGGGCACAGATACGCAGTATTTT.

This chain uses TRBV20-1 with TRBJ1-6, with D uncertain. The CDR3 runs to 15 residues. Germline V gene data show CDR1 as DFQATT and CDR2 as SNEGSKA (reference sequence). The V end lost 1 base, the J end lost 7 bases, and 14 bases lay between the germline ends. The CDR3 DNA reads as TGCAGTGCTAGAGTTCCGGGCCCTGGAAATTCACCCCTCCACTTT. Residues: CSARVPGPGNSPLHF.

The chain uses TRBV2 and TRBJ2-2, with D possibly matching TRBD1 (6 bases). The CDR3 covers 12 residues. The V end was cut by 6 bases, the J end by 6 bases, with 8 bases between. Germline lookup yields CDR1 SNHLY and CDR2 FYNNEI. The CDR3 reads CASSNRAGELFF. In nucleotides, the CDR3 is TGTGCCAGCAGCAACAGGGCCGGGGAGCTGTTTTTT.

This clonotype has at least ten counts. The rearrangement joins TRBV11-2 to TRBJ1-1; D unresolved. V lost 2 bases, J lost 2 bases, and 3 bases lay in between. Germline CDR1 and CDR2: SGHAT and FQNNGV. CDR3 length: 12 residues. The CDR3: CASSLLNTEAFF. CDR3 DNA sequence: TGTGCCAGCAGCTTACTAAACACTGAAGCTTTCTTT.

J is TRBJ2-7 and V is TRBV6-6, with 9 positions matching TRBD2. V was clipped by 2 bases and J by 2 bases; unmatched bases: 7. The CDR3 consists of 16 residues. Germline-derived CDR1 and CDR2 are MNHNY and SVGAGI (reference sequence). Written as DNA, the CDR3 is TGTGCCAGCAGTTACGGTAGCGGGAGATCGACCTACGAGCAGTACTTC. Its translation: CASSYGSGRSTYEQYF.

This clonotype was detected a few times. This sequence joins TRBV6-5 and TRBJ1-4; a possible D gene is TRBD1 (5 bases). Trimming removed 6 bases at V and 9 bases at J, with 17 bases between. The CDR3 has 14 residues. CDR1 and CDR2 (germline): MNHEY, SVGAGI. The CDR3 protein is CASSAGTSEKKLFF. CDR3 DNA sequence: TGTGCCAGCAGCGCCGGGACTAGCGAGAAAAAACTGTTTTTT.

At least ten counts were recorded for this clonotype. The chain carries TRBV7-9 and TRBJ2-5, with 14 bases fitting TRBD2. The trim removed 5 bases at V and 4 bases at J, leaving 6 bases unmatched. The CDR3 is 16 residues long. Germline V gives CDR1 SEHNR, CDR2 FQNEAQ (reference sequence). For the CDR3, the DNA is TGTGCCAGCAGCCCGGGACTAGCGGGAGATGGAGAGACCCAGTACTTC. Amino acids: CASSPGLAGDGETQYF.

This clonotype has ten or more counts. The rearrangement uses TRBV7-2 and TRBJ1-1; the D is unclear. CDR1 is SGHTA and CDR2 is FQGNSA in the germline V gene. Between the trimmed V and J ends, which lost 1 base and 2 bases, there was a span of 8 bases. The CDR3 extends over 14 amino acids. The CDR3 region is CASSLGQANTEAFF. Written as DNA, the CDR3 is TGTGCCAGCAGCTTAGGGCAGGCAAACACTGAAGCTTTCTTT.

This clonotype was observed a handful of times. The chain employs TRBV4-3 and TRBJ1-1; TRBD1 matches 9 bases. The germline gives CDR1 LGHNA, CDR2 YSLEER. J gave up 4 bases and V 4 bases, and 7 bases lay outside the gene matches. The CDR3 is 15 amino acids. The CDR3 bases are TGCGCCAGCAGCCTAACAGGGGGCGAGGGCACTGAAGCTTTCTTT. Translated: CASSLTGGEGTEAFF.

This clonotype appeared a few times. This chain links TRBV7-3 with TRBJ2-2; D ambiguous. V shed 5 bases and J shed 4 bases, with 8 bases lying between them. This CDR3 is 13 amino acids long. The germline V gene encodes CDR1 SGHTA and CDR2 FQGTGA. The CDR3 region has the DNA TGTGCCAGCAGCCCCCTCTTCACCGGGGAGCTGTTTTTT. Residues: CASSPLFTGELFF.

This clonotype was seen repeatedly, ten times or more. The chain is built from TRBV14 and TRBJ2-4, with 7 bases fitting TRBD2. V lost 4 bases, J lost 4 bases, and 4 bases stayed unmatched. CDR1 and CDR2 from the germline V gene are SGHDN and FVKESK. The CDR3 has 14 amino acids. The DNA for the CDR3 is TGTGCCAGCAGCCTCACTAGCGCAAAAAACATTCAGTACTTC. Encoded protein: CASSLTSAKNIQYF.

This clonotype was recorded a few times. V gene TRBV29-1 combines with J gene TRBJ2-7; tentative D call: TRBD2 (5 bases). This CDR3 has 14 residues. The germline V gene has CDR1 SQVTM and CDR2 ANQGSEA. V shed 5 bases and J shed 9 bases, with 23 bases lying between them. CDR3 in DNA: TGCAGCGTTAACGCGCGAGGGTCACCTACGGGGCAGTACTTC. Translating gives CSVNARGSPTGQYF.